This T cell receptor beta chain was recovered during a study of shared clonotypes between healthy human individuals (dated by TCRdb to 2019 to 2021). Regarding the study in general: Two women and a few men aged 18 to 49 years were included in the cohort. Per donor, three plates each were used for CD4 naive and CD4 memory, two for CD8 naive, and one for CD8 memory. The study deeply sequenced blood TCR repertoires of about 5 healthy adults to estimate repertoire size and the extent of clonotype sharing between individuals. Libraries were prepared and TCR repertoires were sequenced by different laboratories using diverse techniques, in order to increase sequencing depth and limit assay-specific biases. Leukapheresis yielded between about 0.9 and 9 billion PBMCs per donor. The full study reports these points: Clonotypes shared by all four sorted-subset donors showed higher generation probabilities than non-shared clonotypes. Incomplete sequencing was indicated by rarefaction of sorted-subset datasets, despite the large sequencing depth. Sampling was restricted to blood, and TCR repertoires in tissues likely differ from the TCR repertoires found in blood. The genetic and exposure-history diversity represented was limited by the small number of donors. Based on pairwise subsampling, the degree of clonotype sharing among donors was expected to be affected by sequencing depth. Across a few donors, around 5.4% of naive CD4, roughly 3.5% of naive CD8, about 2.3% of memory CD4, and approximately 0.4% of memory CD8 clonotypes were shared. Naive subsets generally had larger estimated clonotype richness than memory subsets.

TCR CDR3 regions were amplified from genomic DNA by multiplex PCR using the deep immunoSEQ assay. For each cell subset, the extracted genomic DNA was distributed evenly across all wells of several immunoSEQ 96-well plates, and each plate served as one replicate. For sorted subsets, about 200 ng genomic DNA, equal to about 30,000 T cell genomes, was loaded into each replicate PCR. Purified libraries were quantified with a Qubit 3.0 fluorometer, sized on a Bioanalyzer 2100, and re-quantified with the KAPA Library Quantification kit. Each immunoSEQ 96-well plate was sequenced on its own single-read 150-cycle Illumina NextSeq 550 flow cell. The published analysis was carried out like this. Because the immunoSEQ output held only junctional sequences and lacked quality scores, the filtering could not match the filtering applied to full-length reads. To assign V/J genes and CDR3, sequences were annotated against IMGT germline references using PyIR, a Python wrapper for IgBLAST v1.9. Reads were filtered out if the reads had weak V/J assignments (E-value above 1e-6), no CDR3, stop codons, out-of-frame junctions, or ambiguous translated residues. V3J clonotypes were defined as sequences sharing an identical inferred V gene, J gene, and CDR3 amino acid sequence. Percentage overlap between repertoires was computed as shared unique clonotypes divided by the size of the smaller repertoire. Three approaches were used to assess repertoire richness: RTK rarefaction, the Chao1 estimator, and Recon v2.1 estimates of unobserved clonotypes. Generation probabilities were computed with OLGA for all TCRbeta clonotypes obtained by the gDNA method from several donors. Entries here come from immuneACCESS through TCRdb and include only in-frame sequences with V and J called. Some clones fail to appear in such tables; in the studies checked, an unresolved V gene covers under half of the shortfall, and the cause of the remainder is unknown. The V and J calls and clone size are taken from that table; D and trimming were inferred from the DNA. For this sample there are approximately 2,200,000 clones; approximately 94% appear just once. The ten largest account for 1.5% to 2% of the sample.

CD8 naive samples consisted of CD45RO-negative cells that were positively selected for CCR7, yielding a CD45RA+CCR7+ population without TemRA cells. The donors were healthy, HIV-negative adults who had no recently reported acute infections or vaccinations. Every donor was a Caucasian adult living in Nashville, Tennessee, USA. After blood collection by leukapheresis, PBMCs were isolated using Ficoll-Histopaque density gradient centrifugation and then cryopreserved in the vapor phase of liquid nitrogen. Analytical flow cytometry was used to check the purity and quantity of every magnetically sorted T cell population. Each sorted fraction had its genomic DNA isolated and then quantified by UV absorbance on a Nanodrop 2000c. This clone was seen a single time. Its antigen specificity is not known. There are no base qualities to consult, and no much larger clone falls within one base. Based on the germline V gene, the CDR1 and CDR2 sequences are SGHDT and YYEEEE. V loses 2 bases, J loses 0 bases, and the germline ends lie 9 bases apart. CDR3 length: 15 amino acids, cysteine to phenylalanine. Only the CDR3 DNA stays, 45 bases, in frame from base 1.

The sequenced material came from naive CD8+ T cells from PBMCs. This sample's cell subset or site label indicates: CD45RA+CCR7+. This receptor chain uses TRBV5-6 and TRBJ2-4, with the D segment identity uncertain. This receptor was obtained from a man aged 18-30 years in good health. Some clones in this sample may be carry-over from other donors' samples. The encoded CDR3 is CASSLGQLAKNIQYF. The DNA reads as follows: TGTGCCAGCAGCTTAGGGCAACTAGCCAAAAACATTCAGTACTTC.